This T cell receptor (beta chain) was identified during a study of identical twins. TCRdb itself ran the 5' RACE reads through MiXCR, one entry per CDR3 protein. The sample has fewer than 550,000 distinct CDR3 sequences, 14% seen once. In the case of this clonotype: Its antigen is unknown.

Whole-study findings and limits: Interpretation of the results relied on cross-sectional statistical analysis and not on following the same donors. Cord blood beta clonotypes that were abundant carried fewer insertions, and memory repertoires showed no such trend.

These sequences were also reported in another study, on yellow fever vaccine responses in identical twins.

This receptor was identified in a woman aged 18-30 years in good health. Specimen: CD4+ T cells sorted from blood.

CDR3 amino acids: CASSLRVGGRGNEQFF. The CDR3 bases are TGCGCCAGCAGCTTGAGAGTGGGAGGGCGTGGCAATGAGCAGTTCTTC. This chain uses TRBV5-1 with TRBJ2-1; 7 nucleotides agree with TRBD2. Germline lookup yields CDR1 SGHRS and CDR2 YFSETQ. CDR3 size: 16 residues. The V gene end was trimmed by 1 base and the J gene end by 6 bases; junction bases not matched to a gene: 10.